Shown below are 23 T cell receptor beta chains from a single sample sequenced in a study of response to subunit inactivated influenza vaccine. TCRdb analysed the RT-PCR reads with MiXCR anew, one entry per CDR3 protein. This sample has roughly 460,000 distinct CDR3 sequences; 10% to 11% occur once, and the top ten carry approximately 12%. Here the sequenced sample was PBMCs from blood, taken roughly 6 weeks after vaccination. The source of these receptors is a man between 50 and 59 years old who received an inactivated influenza vaccine.

Here the CDR3 reads CASSYTPGLAGAETQYF. CDR3 DNA sequence: TGCGCCAGCAGCTACACTCCGGGACTAGCGGGGGCTGAGACCCAGTACTTC. V gene TRBV5-1 combines with J gene TRBJ2-5, with 14 bases fitting TRBD2. This CDR3 is built from 17 residues. Per germline, CDR1 SGHRS and CDR2 YFSETQ. V lost 3 bases to trimming and J lost 5 bases; unmatched junction nucleotides: 9.

The rearrangement links TRBV7-9 to TRBJ2-5; the D call may be TRBD1 or TRBD2 (5 bases each). V gave up 8 bases and J gave up 4 bases, with 20 bases separating them. Germline V gives CDR1 SEHNR, CDR2 FQNEAQ (reference sequence). CDR3 length: 15 residues. Here the CDR3 DNA reads TGTGCCAGCGGGACGTGGGCCGAGAGCGCAGAGACCCAGTACTTC. Translated, it gives CASGTWAESAETQYF.

This clonotype came up a few times. V and J are TRBV20-1 and TRBJ1-1; tentatively, D is TRBD1 (6 bases). The V gene lost 1 base and the J gene lost 4 bases, with 16 bases spanning the gap. The germline CDR1 and CDR2 sequences are DFQATT and SNEGSKA (reference sequence). The CDR3 has 15 residues. The CDR3 loop reads CSARGLGGEGTEAFF. For the CDR3, the DNA is TGCAGTGCTAGAGGCCTAGGGGGGGAAGGCACTGAAGCTTTCTTT.

This rearrangement joins TRBV12-3 or TRBV12-4 to TRBJ1-1; D is uncertain. This CDR3 region has 13 residues. Trimming took 2 bases from V and 1 from J, leaving 5 bases between them. The CDR3 spells CASSLSWNTEAFF. CDR3 bases: TGTGCCAGCAGTTTAAGTTGGAACACTGAAGCTTTCTTT.

This chain joins TRBV11-2 and TRBJ2-7, with a weak D call TRBD1 (6 bases). Germline loops: CDR1 SGHAT, CDR2 FQNNGV. This CDR3 region has 14 residues. V was shortened by 5 bases and J by 6 bases, with 17 bases between the two germline ends. DNA for the CDR3: TGTGCCAGCAGCCCGATCCAGGGGTTGGGCGAGCAGTACTTC. This translates into CASSPIQGLGEQYF.

Only a few counts were recorded for this clonotype. The chain joins TRBV12-3 or TRBV12-4 to TRBJ2-1; D possibly corresponds to TRBD2 (6 bases). The CDR3 contains 15 residues. Deletions cut 2 bases from V and 4 bases from J, with 12 bases between. The CDR3 spells CASSLTGESYNEQFF. The CDR3 bases are TGTGCCAGCAGTTTAACGGGGGAGAGTTACAATGAGCAGTTCTTC.

The CDR3 region is CASSESIARTKTQYF. CDR3 nucleotides: TGTGCCAGCAGTGAATCAATAGCAAGAACGAAGACCCAGTACTTC. The chain carries TRBV2 and TRBJ2-5; D is unresolved. Per the germline V gene, CDR1 is SNHLY and CDR2 is FYNNEI. Trimming left V 2 bases short and J 6 bases short, with 16 bases between. The CDR3 totals 15 residues.

There are many counts of this clonotype. CDR3 in DNA: TGCGCCAGCAGCCCGACAGGGGTCTACGAGCAGTACTTC. Residues: CASSPTGVYEQYF. The chain employs TRBV5-1 and TRBJ2-7; TRBD1 agrees at 8 bases. Germline assignment: CDR1 SGHRS and CDR2 YFSETQ. Trimming took 4 bases from V and 3 from J; bases not matched to a gene: 3. This CDR3 has 13 residues.

This clonotype appeared many times. The gene calls are TRBV5-1 and TRBJ2-3; 8 bases match TRBD1. The J segment lost 2 bases and the V segment lost 0 bases, leaving 5 bases of the junction unmatched. Germline V gene sequence: CDR1 SGHRS, CDR2 YFSETQ. The CDR3 spans 16 residues. The CDR3 DNA follows: TGCGCCAGCAGCTTGGGGTGGACAGGGATCACAGATACGCAGTATTTT. This translates into CASSLGWTGITDTQYF. Drawing the rest from reference TRBV5-1 and TRBJ2-3, the complete variable domain is KAGVTQTPRYLIKTRGQQVTLSCSPISGHRSVSWYQQTPGQGLQFLFEYFSETQRNKGNFPGRFSGRQFSNSRSEMNVSTLELGDSALYLCASSLGWTGITDTQYFGPGTRLTVL.

This clonotype occurred many times. DNA of the CDR3: TGTGCCAGCAGTTACCGGGGGCGATATTCACCCCTCCACTTT. Translating it yields CASSYRGRYSPLHF. The chain couples TRBV6-5 to TRBJ1-6; tentative D call: TRBD1 (6 bases). This CDR3 comprises 14 residues. Between the trimmed V and J ends, which lost 2 bases and 8 bases, there was a span of 10 bases. Germline values: CDR1 MNHEY, CDR2 SVGAGI.

This chain connects TRBV28 to TRBJ2-1; D is tentatively TRBD1 or TRBD2 (5 bases each). Per germline, CDR1 MDHEN and CDR2 SYDVKM. Trimming left V 1 base short and J 6 bases short, with 13 bases between. The CDR3 extends over 15 amino acids. The CDR3 here is CASSLSGPQSNEQFF. CDR3 DNA sequence: TGTGCCAGCAGTTTATCGGGACCACAGAGCAATGAGCAGTTCTTC.

The rearrangement uses TRBV11-2 and TRBJ2-5; TRBD2 aligns across 9 bases. V lost 0 bases, J lost 5 bases, and 10 bases stayed unmatched. This CDR3 spans 17 amino acids. The germline gives CDR1 SGHAT, CDR2 FQNNGV. CDR3 coding DNA: TGTGCCAGCAGCTTAGACCCCCTGGCGGGGGGGCCCGAGACCCAGTACTTC. Translation gives CASSLDPLAGGPETQYF.

The rearrangement joins TRBV4-2 to TRBJ2-1; 9 bases align to TRBD2. The CDR3 is 17 amino acids. V shed 1 base and J 2 bases; nucleotides not matched to a gene: 6. Germline lookup yields CDR1 LGHNA and CDR2 YNFKEQ. CDR3 in DNA: TGTGCCAGCAGCCAAGCCGGGGGCGGGGGGGCCTACAATGAGCAGTTCTTC. Translation gives CASSQAGGGGAYNEQFF.

This clonotype was seen only a few times. The chain links TRBV20-1 to TRBJ2-1, with 8 bases matching TRBD2. V gave up 2 bases and J gave up 8 bases; unmatched junction bases: 8. This CDR3 is 14 amino acids long. Germline-derived CDR1 and CDR2 are DFQATT and SNEGSKA (reference sequence). CDR3: CSARLTGGLDEQFF. In DNA, the CDR3 is TGCAGTGCTAGATTGACGGGGGGGCTAGATGAGCAGTTCTTC.

The chain links TRBV4-3 to TRBJ2-5, with D uncertain. The CDR3 is 14 residues long. The V and J ends lost 0 bases and 5 bases respectively, with 10 bases between them. Germline CDR1 is LGHNA and CDR2 is YSLEER. The CDR3 here is CASSQDGVEETQYF. DNA of the CDR3: TGCGCCAGCAGCCAAGATGGTGTAGAGGAGACCCAGTACTTC.

CDR3 protein: CASSVDMSQSYEQYF. CDR3 DNA: TGTGCCAGCAGCGTAGATATGTCCCAAAGCTACGAGCAGTACTTC. This chain links TRBV9 with TRBJ2-7; D gene unclear. Between the trimmed V and J ends, which lost 0 bases and 3 bases, there was a span of 13 bases. The CDR3 totals 15 residues. The germline V gene encodes CDR1 SGDLS and CDR2 YYNGEE.

Concerning this clonotype itself: Germline and junction disagree at one end, which may indicate a read error. The genes are TRBV9 and TRBJ2-7, with 7 bases aligning to TRBD1. The J call may not be correct, given that the DNA end is closer to TRBJ2-1. The CDR3 spans 14 residues. Germline values: CDR1 SGDLS, CDR2 YYNGEE. CDR3 loop: CASSVQTGNGEQFF. The DNA for the CDR3 is TGTGCCAGTAGCGTACAGACAGGGAACGGCGAGCAGTTCTTC.

This clonotype was detected only a few times. The genes are TRBV18 and TRBJ1-1, with TRBD1 identical over 7 bases. With 0 bases clipped from V and 11 bases from J, the junction kept 3 bases outside the gene matches. Germline V gives CDR1 KGHSH, CDR2 LQKENI. This CDR3 spans 12 amino acids. The CDR3 sequence is CASSPPTGAAFF. The CDR3 DNA reads as TGTGCCAGCTCACCACCCACAGGGGCTGCTTTCTTT.

The rearrangement uses TRBV7-6 and TRBJ2-4, with 11 positions matching TRBD2. There are 16 residues in the CDR3. CDR1 and CDR2 from the germline V gene are SGHVS and FNYEAQ. V was clipped by 6 bases and J by 4 bases; unmatched bases: 8. CDR3 loop: CASSNLAGGSKNIQYF. The CDR3 nucleotides read TGTGCCAGCAGTAATCTAGCGGGAGGCTCAAAAAACATTCAGTACTTC.

This clonotype was observed many times. The rearrangement uses TRBV10-2 and TRBJ2-2; no reliable D call. Trimming stripped 4 bases from V and 4 bases from J, with 10 bases between. This CDR3 is 14 amino acids long. CDR1 WSHSY and CDR2 SAAADI come from the germline V gene. CDR3 bases: TGCGCCAGCAGTGCGATCAGCTTCACCGGGGAGCTGTTTTTT. Amino acid sequence: CASSAISFTGELFF.

The gene calls are TRBV7-6 and TRBJ1-1; TRBD1 agrees at 9 bases. This CDR3 has 14 amino acids. The V segment lost 3 bases and the J segment 3 bases; nucleotides outside the gene matches: 2. Germline CDR1 and CDR2: SGHVS and FNYEAQ. The CDR3, as DNA: TGTGCCAGCAGCTTGAGGACAGGGGACACTGAAGCTTTCTTT. Its translation: CASSLRTGDTEAFF.

In its sample, this clonotype was seen many times. J is TRBJ1-1 and V is TRBV5-5, with D hard to call. Germline CDR1 and CDR2: SGHKS and YYEKEE (reference sequence). The CDR3 sequence is 15 residues long. V was cut by 1 base and J by 0 bases, with 10 bases left in between. In DNA, the CDR3 is TGTGCCAGCAGCTTGATAGTAGGGCTGAACACTGAAGCTTTCTTT. Its translation: CASSLIVGLNTEAFF.

This chain connects TRBV18 to TRBJ1-1; no clear D. The CDR3 sequence is 14 residues long. With 5 bases removed from V and 1 base from J, the gap between germline ends came to 11 bases. Per germline, CDR1 KGHSH and CDR2 LQKENI. DNA of the CDR3: TGTGCCAGCTCAAATCTTGGAGGGAACACTGAAGCTTTCTTT. It encodes CASSNLGGNTEAFF.